The present T cell receptor beta chain was sequenced within a study of read filtering for tumor transcriptome and immune sequencing (dated by TCRdb to 2020 to 2021). The study in broad terms: Of the patients in the cohort, some 18 were male and around 14 were female, and their mean age was approximately 71 years, with a range of roughly 40 to 80. By revised international staging, eight or nine patients were R-ISS I, roughly 17 were R-ISS II and about 7 were R-ISS III. After DNase treatment, whole-transcriptome libraries were prepared with the TruSeq RNA Access Library Prep Kit. Per sample, about 4.05 to 10.27 million TCR-region mapped reads were obtained with IR-seq, compared with only about 80 to 1273 with RNA-seq. Using the same bone marrow samples, the study ran both targeted immune repertoire sequencing and bulk whole-transcriptome sequencing and then compared the TCR repertoires from each method. A main aim was a read-filtering strategy for immune repertoire data, specifically whether clonotypes supported by a single read should be removed.

Every patient had bone marrow sampled at the time of active disease. Ficoll-Hypaque density gradient centrifugation was used to isolate the bone marrow mononuclear cells. Myeloma plasma cells were removed and CD138-negative cells were obtained by negative selection following labeling with CD138 magnetic microbeads on a MACS separator. The purity of the isolated cells was checked by flow cytometry with CD138 antibodies on an Attune NxT. TRIzol reagent was used to extract total RNA, which was then quantified with a NanoDrop spectrophotometer. Paired RNA-seq and IR-seq were performed on each patient's CD138-negative bone marrow sample. From a lookup of the germline V gene (reference sequence), CDR1 and CDR2 are WNHNN and SYGVQD. The CDR3 covers 14 residues, taking in both the cysteine and the phenylalanine. Here the CDR3 DNA is all that survives: 42 bases in frame from base 1. Starting from 400 to 450 ng RNA, TCR libraries were constructed with the Immunoverse kit using molecular barcoded adaptors that cover the alpha/delta and beta/gamma chains. TCR library preparation used the same RNA that was used for transcriptome sequencing. Sequencing of the TCR libraries was done on an Illumina HiSeq 4000 with 2 x 150 cycles. Turning to the authors' computational methods: MiXCR aligned TCR reads to human V, D, J and C references and assembled the aligned reads into CDR3 clonotypes, with quality filtering and error correction included. The tcR package in R was used for analysis of clonotype counts and gene usage diversity. For inspection of raw mapping reads, RNA-seq reads were mapped by STAR aligner version 2.5.3a onto GRCh37 of the human genome. IR-seq fastq files were randomly downsampled with Seqtk 1.3 to test the effect of sequencing depth on detected clonotypes. TCRdb reprocessed the public reads (quality trimming at Q25 with fastp, clone calling with MiXCR) and kept in-frame beta chains. For every CDR3 protein sequence, its rows merge into one entry that carries the most common genes and DNA. The V and J calls were determined by TCRdb, not by the authors. The sample includes nearly 60,000 distinct CDR3 sequences, with around 12% observed a single time. Roughly 16% of the sample goes to the ten largest clones.

Overall results and qualifications from the work: Rather than purified T cells, the sorted CD138-negative fraction was a mixed bone marrow immune population. Compared with RNA-seq, IR-seq captured clonotypes at much greater depth and more reliably, and a smaller IR-seq throughput was enough to identify most of the shared clonotypes. Single-read clonotypes made up 80% to 85% of clonotypes but 3% to 4% of total reads in IR-seq, and around 73% of clonotypes and 35% to 55% of reads in RNA-seq. The correlation between IR-seq and RNA-seq shared clonotype proportions rose when single-read clonotypes were removed.

Comment on this clonotype: The target of this receptor is not known. One end of the junction is discordant with germline, which a read error may explain.

Sequenced material: a population of CD138-negative cells sorted from bone marrow. The intended sense of this specimen's cell subset or site label: bone marrow mononuclear cells depleted of CD138+ plasma/myeloma cells by negative magnetic selection. This chain joins TRBV10-1 to TRBJ2-1; TRBD2 is perhaps the D gene, given 6 matching bases. The receptor's source is a donor aged 40 or older with multiple myeloma. Here the CDR3 is given as CASREERAYNEQSF. The nucleotides read TGCGCCAGCAGAGAGGAGCGGGCGTACAATGAGCAGTCCTTC.